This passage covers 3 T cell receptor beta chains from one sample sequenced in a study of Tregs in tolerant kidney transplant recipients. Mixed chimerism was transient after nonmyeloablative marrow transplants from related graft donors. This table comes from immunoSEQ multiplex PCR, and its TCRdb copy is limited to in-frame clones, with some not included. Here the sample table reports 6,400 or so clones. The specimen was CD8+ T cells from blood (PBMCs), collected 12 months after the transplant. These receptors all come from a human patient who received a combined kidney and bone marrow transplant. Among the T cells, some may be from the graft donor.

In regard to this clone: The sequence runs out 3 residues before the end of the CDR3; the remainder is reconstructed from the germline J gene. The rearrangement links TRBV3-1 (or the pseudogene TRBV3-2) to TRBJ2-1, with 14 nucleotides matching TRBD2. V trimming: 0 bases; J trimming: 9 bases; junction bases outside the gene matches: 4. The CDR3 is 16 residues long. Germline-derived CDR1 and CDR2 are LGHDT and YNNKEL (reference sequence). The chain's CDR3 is CASSQDPGLAGAEQFF. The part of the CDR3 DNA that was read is TGTGCCAGCAGCCAAGATCCGGGACTAGCGGGAGCTGAG.

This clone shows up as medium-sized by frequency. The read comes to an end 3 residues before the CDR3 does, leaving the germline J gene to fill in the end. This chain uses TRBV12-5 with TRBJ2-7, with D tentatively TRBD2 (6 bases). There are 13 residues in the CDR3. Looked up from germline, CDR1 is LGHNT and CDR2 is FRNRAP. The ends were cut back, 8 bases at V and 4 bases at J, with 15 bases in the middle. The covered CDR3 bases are TGTGCTAGTCGGGACGGACTAAAGTACGAG. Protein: CASRDGLKYE. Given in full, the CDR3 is CASRDGLKYEQYF.

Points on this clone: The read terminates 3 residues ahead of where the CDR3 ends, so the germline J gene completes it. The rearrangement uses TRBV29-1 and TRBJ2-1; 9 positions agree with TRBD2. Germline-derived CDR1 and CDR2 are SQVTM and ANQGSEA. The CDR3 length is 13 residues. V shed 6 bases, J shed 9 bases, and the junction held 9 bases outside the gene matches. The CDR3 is CSVAGLAGVEQFF. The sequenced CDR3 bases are TGCAGCGTCGCGGGATTAGCGGGAGTTGAG.